Here is one T cell receptor (beta chain) with its context. Antigen specificity is unknown. The data belong to a study of T cell repertoires and HLA-DP antigens. The method was immunoSEQ multiplex PCR; TCRdb's version includes in-frame clones alone and lacks a portion of them. Counted here are about 73,000 clones, roughly 75% occurring once; the ten biggest clones make up about 1.6%. Trimming removed 5 bases from V and 8 bases from J, with 15 bases in between. CDR3 size: 12 residues. Per the germline V gene, CDR1 is SQVTM and CDR2 is ANQGSEA. Untouched CD4+ T cells were bead-isolated from PBMC at 95% to 98% purity. General observations from the study: Sorted CD137+ cells had clonality 0.3 to 0.4 against both alloantigens, versus around 0.04 pre-culture.

Material: CD4+ T cells from PBMCs. The TCR was taken from a man in his 60s in good health and CMV-seronegative. The chain couples TRBV29-1 to TRBJ1-2, with no clear D. The CDR3 here is CSVHSQVVGYTF. CDR3 in DNA: TGCAGCGTTCATTCCCAGGTTGTAGGCTACACCTTC. Using reference TRBV29-1 and TRBJ1-2 for the parts outside the CDR3, the full variable domain is SAVISQKPSRDICQRGTSLTIQCQVDSQVTMMFWYRQQPGQSLTLIATANQGSEATYESGFVIDKFPISRPNLTFSTLTVSNMSPEDSSIYLCSVHSQVVGYTFGSGTRLTVV.